This TCR beta chain was sequenced during a study of memory CD4+ T cells and cytomegalovirus serostatus. Overall study context: Donors were healthy Belgian adults, 9 CMV seropositive and some 24 seronegative.

Study findings and constraints: CMV serostatus prediction reached median AUC roughly 0.95, or 0.91 with US-trained model.

The sort gate was single viable CD3+CD4+CD8-CD45RO+ cells for memory CD4+ T cells. Method: immunoSEQ multiplex PCR; TCRdb's copy keeps in-frame clones and lacks some. The table has 84,000 or so clones, roughly 80% seen once; the top ten hold around 0.78%. Concerning this clone: Its antigen is undetermined.

The sample taken for sequencing was memory CD4+ T cells from blood. The TCR was taken from an adult in good health and CMV-seronegative.

This CDR3 reads CASSFQQGNYGYTF. CDR3 DNA sequence: TGTGCCAGCAGTTTCCAACAGGGTAACTATGGCTACACCTTC. The chain links TRBV6-5 to TRBJ1-2, with D possibly TRBD1 on 6 matching bases. V was pared by 4 bases and J by 1 base, with 10 bases between. The length of the CDR3 is 14 residues. Germline V gene sequence: CDR1 MNHEY, CDR2 SVGAGI.